This T cell receptor beta chain appears in the sequencing data of a study of vaccination and CD4 T cells after COVID-19. Study findings and constraints: The researchers studied relatively few convalescent patients and omitted early post-infection timepoints.

Treatment: approximately nine-day PBMC culture with coronavirus spike peptide pools or control peptides (ViraFEST assay). Remarks on this clonotype: Its antigen is unidentified.

At the Johns Hopkins FTIC core, DNA taken from cultured CD4+ T cells was sequenced by way of the Oncomine TCR Beta short-read assay. TCRdb processed the PCR reads anew with MiXCR; each CDR3 protein has one entry. The sample consists of roughly 24,000 distinct CDR3 sequences, about 64% of them appearing once. V shed 4 bases and J shed 3 bases, with 19 bases lying between them. The CDR3 has 16 residues. Germline loops: CDR1 MNHEY, CDR2 SVGEGT. The TCR comes from a human donor who had recovered from COVID-19. The chain combines TRBV6-2 or TRBV6-3 with TRBJ2-7, with D maybe TRBD2 (5 bases). The sample was CD4+ T cells from blood, cultured in vitro. In nucleotides, the CDR3 is TGTGCCAGCAGTTCCTTAGGAGGCTCTGGTAACTACGAGCAGTACTTC. The encoded protein is CASSSLGGSGNYEQYF.